Following are 21 T cell receptor beta chains from one sample sequenced in a study of lymphopenia after photon versus proton radiotherapy. Sequencing used immunoSEQ multiplex PCR; TCRdb keeps in-frame clones, though not all of them. The sample records 55,000 to 70,000 clones, 85% to 95% being singletons. The specimen comprised peripheral blood, sampled from a patient treated with photon-based radiotherapy. These receptors were taken from a woman aged 40 to 49 with cholangiocarcinoma.

The rearrangement links TRBV10-3 to TRBJ2-5, with D perhaps matching TRBD2 (6 bases). V lost 0 bases and J 3 bases, leaving 11 bases between the germline ends. The CDR3 totals 15 residues. From germline, CDR1 is ENHRY and CDR2 SYGVKD. The CDR3 here is CAISESRGGKETQYF. The CDR3 DNA reads as TGTGCCATCAGTGAGTCCCGGGGCGGGAAAGAGACCCAGTACTTC.

The rearrangement links TRBV2 to TRBJ1-5; no definite D call. The CDR3 covers 16 residues. V gave up 1 base and J gave up 4 bases, with 14 bases separating them. Per the germline V gene, CDR1 is SNHLY and CDR2 is FYNNEI. CDR3 sequence: CASSEGGRRSNQPQHF. The CDR3 DNA sequence: TGTGCCAGCAGTGAAGGAGGACGTAGGTCGAATCAGCCCCAGCATTTT.

V gene TRBV28 combines with J gene TRBJ2-3; TRBD2 might be the D (7 bases). CDR3 length: 15 residues. The V end was cut by 8 bases, the J end by 1 base, with 16 bases between. Germline V CDR1 and CDR2: MDHEN, SYDVKM. DNA of the CDR3: TGTGCCAGCCAGGGCCCGGGGGGCGGCACAGATACGCAGTATTTT. This gives the protein CASQGPGGGTDTQYF.

The chain employs TRBV19 and TRBJ1-4, with D perhaps matching TRBD1 (6 bases). This CDR3 has 14 residues. Trimming stripped 10 bases from V and 2 bases from J, with 14 bases between. CDR1 LNHDA and CDR2 SQIVND come from the germline V gene (reference sequence). The CDR3 sequence is CATSRGQTNEKLFF. Here the CDR3 DNA reads TGTGCCACGAGCCGAGGACAGACTAATGAAAAACTGTTTTTT.

The chain combines TRBV19 with TRBJ2-1; the match to TRBD2 covers 9 bases. The junction had 3 bases not matched to a gene; V was cut back by 0 bases and J by 3 bases. Germline V gene sequence: CDR1 LNHDA, CDR2 SQIVND (reference sequence). CDR3 length equals 16 residues. Here the CDR3 DNA reads TGTGCCAGTAGTATAGATGCTAGCGGGGACTACAATGAGCAGTTCTTC. Translated, it gives CASSIDASGDYNEQFF.

The chain recombines TRBV11-2 with TRBJ2-3; 9 positions agree with TRBD1. V shed 5 bases, J shed 4 bases, and the junction held 7 bases outside the gene matches. The germline CDR1 and CDR2 sequences are SGHAT and FQNNGV. The CDR3 consists of 15 residues. The CDR3 nucleotides are TGTGCCAGCAGCCCAGGACAGGGGTGGGCAGATACGCAGTATTTT. Residues: CASSPGQGWADTQYF.

The CDR3 protein is CASSLGFLFTEAFF. CDR3 sequence (DNA): TGCGCCAGCAGCTTAGGGTTCTTGTTCACTGAAGCTTTCTTT. The rearrangement links TRBV5-1 to TRBJ1-1; no clear D gene. The CDR3 runs 14 residues. The germline gives CDR1 SGHRS, CDR2 YFSETQ. Trimming removed 2 bases at V and 4 bases at J, with 12 bases between.

This clone was found a few times. The chain employs TRBV6-1 and TRBJ2-2; D gene uncertain. V gave up 2 bases and J gave up 4 bases, with 11 bases separating them. Germline values: CDR1 MNHNS, CDR2 SASEGT. This CDR3 is 15 amino acids long. CDR3 nucleotides: TGTGCCAGCAGTGAATTGGCAGGCACCACCGGGGAGCTGTTTTTT. Translated: CASSELAGTTGELFF.

V is TRBV5-1 and J is TRBJ2-2, with D unresolved. The germline V gene has CDR1 SGHRS and CDR2 YFSETQ. The CDR3 length is 14 residues. Trimming took off 6 bases at V and 4 bases at J, with 13 bases between the two ends. For the CDR3, the DNA is TGCGCCAGCAAGGTCGGGCAGCCCACCGGGGAGCTGTTTTTT. This codes for CASKVGQPTGELFF.

The chain joins TRBV11-2 to TRBJ2-7; D is unclear. V was cut by 8 bases and J by 3 bases, with 11 bases left in between. Germline-derived CDR1 and CDR2 are SGHAT and FQNNGV. The CDR3 covers 12 residues. DNA of the CDR3: TGTGCCAGCGCATCGGTCATCTACGAGCAGTACTTC. Translating gives CASASVIYEQYF. The complete variable domain, with remaining parts taken from reference TRBV11-2 and TRBJ2-7, reads EAGVAQSPRYKIIEKRQSVAFWCNPISGHATLYWYQQILGQGPKLLIQFQNNGVVDDSQLPKDRFSAERLKGVDSTLKIQPAKLEDSAVYLCASASVIYEQYFGPGTRLTVT.

The chain combines TRBV30 with TRBJ2-1, with D unclear. Trimming stripped 7 bases from V and 0 bases from J, with 10 bases between. Germline CDR1 is GTSNPN and CDR2 is SVGIG (reference sequence). The CDR3 runs to 13 residues. CDR3 residues: CAFTRTSYNEQFF. The CDR3 nucleotides read TGTGCCTTCACCAGGACCTCCTACAATGAGCAGTTCTTC.

CDR3 protein: CASHSRREGGYTF. The CDR3 DNA sequence: TGTGCCAGTCACTCCAGGAGAGAAGGTGGCTACACCTTC. The chain links TRBV7-2 to TRBJ1-2; no definite D call. The V gene lost 9 bases and the J gene lost 7 bases, with 18 bases spanning the gap. The CDR3 has 13 residues. From germline, CDR1 is SGHTA and CDR2 FQGNSA.

V is TRBV27 and J is TRBJ2-3; TRBD2 aligns across 8 bases. V trimming: 3 bases; J trimming: 5 bases; junction bases outside the gene matches: 10. Germline-derived CDR1 and CDR2 are MNHEY and SMNVEV (reference sequence). CDR3 length: 16 amino acids. The CDR3, as DNA: TGTGCCAGCAGTTTGTTCGGACTAGCCGGCCAAGATACGCAGTATTTT. Its translation is CASSLFGLAGQDTQYF.

The rearrangement links TRBV10-3 to TRBJ2-7; D not resolved. Trimming left V 7 bases short and J 3 bases short, with 7 bases between. The length of the CDR3 is 11 residues. Germline V gives CDR1 ENHRY, CDR2 SYGVKD. CDR3 in DNA: TGTGCCATCAAGGATGACTACGAGCAGTACTTC. Its protein product is CAIKDDYEQYF.

The genes are TRBV7-9 and TRBJ2-7; TRBD1 aligns across 7 bases. Germline trimming cut 1 base from V and 0 bases from J; bases unmatched to any gene: 6. Looked up from germline, CDR1 is SEHNR and CDR2 is FQNEAQ (reference sequence). This CDR3 has 16 residues. The CDR3 reads CASSLGRDSASYEQYF. CDR3 nucleotide sequence: TGTGCCAGCAGCTTAGGCCGGGACAGTGCCTCCTACGAGCAGTACTTC.

The chain recombines TRBV11-2 with TRBJ2-4; D possibly corresponds to TRBD1 (6 bases). Germline values: CDR1 SGHAT, CDR2 FQNNGV. V dropped 4 bases and J dropped 6 bases, with 16 bases sitting between them. The CDR3 spans 15 residues. The CDR3 DNA follows: TGTGCCAGCAGCTCCCGGGCGGACAGACCAAACATTCAGTACTTC. Translating it yields CASSSRADRPNIQYF.

This chain's CDR3 is CASSLPGSNNEQFF. The CDR3 DNA follows: TGTGCCAGCAGCTTACCCGGGAGTAACAATGAGCAGTTCTTC. The rearrangement uses TRBV7-2 and TRBJ2-1; D is perhaps TRBD2 (6 bases). The germline V and J ends were trimmed by 2 bases and 5 bases, with 10 bases remaining between them. Germline CDR1 SGHTA, CDR2 FQGNSA. This CDR3 has 14 amino acids.

The J gene is TRBJ1-2, the V gene TRBV18; D uncertain. The CDR3 has 14 amino acids. Trimming took 1 base from V and 14 from J, leaving 20 bases between them. The germline V gene has CDR1 KGHSH and CDR2 LQKENI. The CDR3 spells CASSPLRISGSGTF. CDR3 sequence (DNA): TGTGCCAGCTCACCACTTCGGATCAGTGGCTCGGGAACCTTC.

The genes are TRBV28 and TRBJ2-3, with D unresolved. The CDR3 runs to 11 residues. Germline CDR1 and CDR2: MDHEN and SYDVKM. V was clipped by 5 bases and J by 8 bases, with 8 bases between them. The CDR3 DNA reads as TGTGCCAGCAGTACCGTCCGTACGCAGTATTTT. This codes for CASSTVRTQYF.

This sequence joins TRBV7-6 and TRBJ1-5, with D hard to call. Germline V gene data show CDR1 as SGHVS and CDR2 as FNYEAQ. Trimming took 5 bases from V and 3 from J, leaving 14 bases between them. This CDR3 is 15 amino acids long. The CDR3 nucleotides are TGTGCCAGCAGCGTCGGGCCCTTGTACAATCAGCCCCAGCATTTT. Its translation: CASSVGPLYNQPQHF.

This clone was seen a single time. This sequence joins TRBV25-1 and TRBJ2-5; D is uncertain. Trimming took 4 bases from V and 2 from J, leaving 2 bases between them. The CDR3 length is 11 residues. CDR1 and CDR2 (germline): MGHDK, SYGVNS. The CDR3 loop is CASSGQETQYF. Here the CDR3 DNA reads TGTGCCAGCAGTGGTCAAGAGACCCAGTACTTC.